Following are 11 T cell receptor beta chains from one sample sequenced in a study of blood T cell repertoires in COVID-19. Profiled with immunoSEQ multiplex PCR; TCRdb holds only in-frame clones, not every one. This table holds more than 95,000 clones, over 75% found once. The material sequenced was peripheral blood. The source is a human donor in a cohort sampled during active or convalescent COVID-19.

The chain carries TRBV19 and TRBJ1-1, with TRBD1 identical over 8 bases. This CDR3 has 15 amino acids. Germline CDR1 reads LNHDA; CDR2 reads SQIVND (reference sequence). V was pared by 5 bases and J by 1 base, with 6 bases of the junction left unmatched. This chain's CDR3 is CASSAWTGSNTEAFF. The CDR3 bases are TGTGCCAGTAGTGCCTGGACAGGGTCGAACACTGAAGCTTTCTTT.

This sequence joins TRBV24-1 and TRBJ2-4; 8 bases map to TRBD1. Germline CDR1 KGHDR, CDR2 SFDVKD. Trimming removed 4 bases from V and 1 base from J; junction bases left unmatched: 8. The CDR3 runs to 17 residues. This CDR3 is CATSEDRVGPAKNIQYF. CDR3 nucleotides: TGTGCCACCAGTGAGGACAGGGTCGGCCCGGCCAAAAACATTCAGTACTTC.

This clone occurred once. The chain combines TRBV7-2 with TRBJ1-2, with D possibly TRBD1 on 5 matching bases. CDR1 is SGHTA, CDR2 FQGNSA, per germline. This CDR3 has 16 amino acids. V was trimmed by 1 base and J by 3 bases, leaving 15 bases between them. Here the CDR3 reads CASSLVTGAMDYGYTF. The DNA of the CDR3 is TGTGCCAGCAGCTTAGTAACAGGTGCGATGGACTATGGCTACACCTTC. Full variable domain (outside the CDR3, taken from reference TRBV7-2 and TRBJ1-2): GAGVSQSPSNKVTEKGKDVELRCDPISGHTALYWYRQSLGQGLEFLIYFQGNSAPDKSGLPSDRFSAERTGGSVSTLTIQRTQQEDSAVYLCASSLVTGAMDYGYTFGSGTRLTVV.

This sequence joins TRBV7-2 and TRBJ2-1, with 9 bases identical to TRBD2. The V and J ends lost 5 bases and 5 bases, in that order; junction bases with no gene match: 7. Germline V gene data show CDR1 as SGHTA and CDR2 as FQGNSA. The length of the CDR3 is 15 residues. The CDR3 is CASSPLAGSHNEQFF. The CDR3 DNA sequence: TGTGCCAGCAGCCCCCTAGCGGGGAGCCACAATGAGCAGTTCTTC.

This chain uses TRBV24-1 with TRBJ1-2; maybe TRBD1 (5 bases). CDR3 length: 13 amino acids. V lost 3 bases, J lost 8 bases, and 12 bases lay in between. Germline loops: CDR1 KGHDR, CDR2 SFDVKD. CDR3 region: CATSDEGARGYTF. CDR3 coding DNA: TGTGCCACCAGTGATGAAGGGGCGCGCGGCTACACCTTC.

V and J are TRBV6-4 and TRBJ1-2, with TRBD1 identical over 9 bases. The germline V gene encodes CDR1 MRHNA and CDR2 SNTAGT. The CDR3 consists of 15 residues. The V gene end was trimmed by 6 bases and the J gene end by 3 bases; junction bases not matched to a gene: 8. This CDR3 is CASRKDRGFHYGYTF. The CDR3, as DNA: TGTGCCAGCAGAAAGGACAGGGGTTTTCACTATGGCTACACCTTC.

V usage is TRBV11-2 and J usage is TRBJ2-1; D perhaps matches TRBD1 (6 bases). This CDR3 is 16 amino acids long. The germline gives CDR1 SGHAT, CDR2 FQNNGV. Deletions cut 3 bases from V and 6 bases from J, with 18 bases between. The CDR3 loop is CASSLRRVGALNEQFF. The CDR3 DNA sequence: TGTGCCAGCAGCTTGCGGCGTGTGGGGGCTCTCAATGAGCAGTTCTTC.

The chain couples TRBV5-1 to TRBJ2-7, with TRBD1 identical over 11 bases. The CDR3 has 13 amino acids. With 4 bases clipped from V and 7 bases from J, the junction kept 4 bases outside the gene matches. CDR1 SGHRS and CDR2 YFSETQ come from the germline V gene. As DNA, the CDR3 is TGCGCCAGCAGCGTGGACAGGGGGCGGGAGCAGTACTTC. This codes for CASSVDRGREQYF.

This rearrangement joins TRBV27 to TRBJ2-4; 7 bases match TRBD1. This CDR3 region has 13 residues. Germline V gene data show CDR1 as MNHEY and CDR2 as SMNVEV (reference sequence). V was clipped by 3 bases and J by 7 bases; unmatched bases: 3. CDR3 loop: CASSFLDRNIQYF. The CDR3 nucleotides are TGTGCCAGCAGTTTTTTGGACAGGAACATTCAGTACTTC.

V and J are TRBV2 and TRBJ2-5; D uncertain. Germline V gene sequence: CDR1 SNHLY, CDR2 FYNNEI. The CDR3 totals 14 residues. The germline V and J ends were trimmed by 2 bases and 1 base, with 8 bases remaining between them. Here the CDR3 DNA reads TGTGCCAGCAGTGAATATACAGTCCAAGAGACCCAGTACTTC. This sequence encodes CASSEYTVQETQYF. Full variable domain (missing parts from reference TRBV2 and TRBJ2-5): EPEVTQTPSHQVTQMGQEVILRCVPISNHLYFYWYRQILGQKVEFLVSFYNNEISEKSEIFDDQFSVERPDGSNFTLKIRSTKLEDSAMYFCASSEYTVQETQYFGPGTRLLVL.

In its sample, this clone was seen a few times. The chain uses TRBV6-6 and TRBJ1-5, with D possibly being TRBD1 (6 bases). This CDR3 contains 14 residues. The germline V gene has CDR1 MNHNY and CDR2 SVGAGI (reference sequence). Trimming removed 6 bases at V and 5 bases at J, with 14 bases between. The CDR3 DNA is TGTGCCAGCAGCACAGGGTTCGTAGATCAGCCCCAGCATTTT. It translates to CASSTGFVDQPQHF.